The text below deals with one T cell receptor beta chain. Its antigen is not known. The sample belongs to a study of T cell responses to AZD1222 COVID-19 vaccine. Study-wide background: Second-dose groups at about 4 or about 12 weeks were pooled. Study findings and constraints: Regions 160-218 and 743-854 dominated among vaccine-associated CD4 TCRs spanning spike.

This CDR3 has 12 amino acids. The ends were cut back, 8 bases at V and 6 bases at J, with 10 bases in the middle. Per germline, CDR1 ENHRY and CDR2 SYGVKD. The table came from immunoSEQ multiplex PCR; TCRdb's copy has only in-frame clones and leaves some out. The table records more than 100,000 clones, roughly 92% of them present only once. The source material was peripheral blood, sampled on day 0 of AZD1222 vaccination. The chain joins TRBV10-3 to TRBJ2-2; perhaps TRBD2 as D (7 bases). The TCR was taken from an adult in good health. CDR3 in DNA: TGTGCCATCGAGGGGGGGGCCGGGGAGCTGTTTTTT. Translation gives CAIEGGAGELFF.